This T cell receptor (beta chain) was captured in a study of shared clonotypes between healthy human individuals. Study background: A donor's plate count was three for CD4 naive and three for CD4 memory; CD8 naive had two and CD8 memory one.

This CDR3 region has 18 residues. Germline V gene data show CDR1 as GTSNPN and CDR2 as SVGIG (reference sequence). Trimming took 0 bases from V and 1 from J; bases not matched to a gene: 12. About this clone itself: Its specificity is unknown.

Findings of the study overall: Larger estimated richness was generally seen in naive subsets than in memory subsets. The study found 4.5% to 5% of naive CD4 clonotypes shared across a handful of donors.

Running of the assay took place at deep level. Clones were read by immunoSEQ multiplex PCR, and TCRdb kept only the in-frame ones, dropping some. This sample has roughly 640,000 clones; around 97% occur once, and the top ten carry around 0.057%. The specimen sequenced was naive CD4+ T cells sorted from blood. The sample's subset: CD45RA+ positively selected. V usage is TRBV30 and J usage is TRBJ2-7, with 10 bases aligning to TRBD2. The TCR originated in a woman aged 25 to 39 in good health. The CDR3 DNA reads TGTGCCTGGAGTGTGGAACTAGCGGGAAGTTGGGGGTCCTACGAGCAGTACTTC. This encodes CAWSVELAGSWGSYEQYF. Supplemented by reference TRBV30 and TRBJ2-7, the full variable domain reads SQTIHQWPATLVQPVGSPLSLECTVEGTSNPNLYWYRQAAGRGLQLLFYSVGIGQISSEVPQNLSASRPQDRQFILSSKKLLLSDSGFYLCAWSVELAGSWGSYEQYFGPGTRLTVT.